A selection of T cell receptor beta chains follows, all from one sample in a study of T cell responses to AZD1222 COVID-19 vaccine. Sequenced by immunoSEQ multiplex PCR; TCRdb stores in-frame clones only, minus some. The table shows roughly 84,000 clones, with roughly 85% occurring only once. Source: peripheral blood, taken on day 0 of AZD1222 vaccination. The receptors stem from an adult in good health. CDR3s include the opening cysteine and the closing phenylalanine or tryptophan. The D gene is left open where the match is weak. For some rows the clone size is stated as once, few or many, or as a class when expanded; others skip it.

D gene | J gene | clone size | V gene | CDR3 protein | CDR3 DNA
NA | TRBJ1-3 | NA | TRBV5-6 | CASSLDVGWDGGSGNTIYF | TGTGCCAGCAGCTTGGACGTTGGATGGGACGGAGGATCTGGAAACACCATATATTTT
NA | TRBJ2-1 | NA | TRBV24-1 | CATSDPQVNEQFF | TGTGCCACCAGTGATCCCCAGGTCAATGAGCAGTTCTTC
NA | TRBJ2-7 | NA | TRBV6-1 | CASSETGLSSYEQYF | TGTGCCAGCAGTGAAACGGGACTCAGCTCCTACGAGCAGTACTTC
NA | TRBJ1-6 | NA | TRBV11-2 | CASSLNLWGADSPLHF | TGTGCCAGCAGCTTAAATCTTTGGGGGGCAGATTCACCCCTCCACTTT
NA | TRBJ1-4 | NA | TRBV9 | CASSVSPDEKLFF | TGTGCCAGCAGCGTTTCCCCGGATGAAAAACTGTTTTTT
TRBD1 | TRBJ1-5 | NA | TRBV6-6 | CASTADRVGQPQHF | TGTGCCAGCACCGCGGACAGGGTAGGGCAGCCCCAGCATTTT
NA | TRBJ2-7 | NA | TRBV7-8 | CASSFNPLYEQYF | TGTGCCAGCAGCTTCAACCCCCTCTACGAGCAGTACTTC
TRBD1 | TRBJ1-2 | few | TRBV7-2 | CASSLAGDRPITF | TGTGCCAGCAGCTTAGCGGGGGACAGGCCAATCACCTTC
TRBD2 | TRBJ2-7 | NA | TRBV25-1 | CASSAGGVWGFYEQYF | TGTGCCAGCAGTGCGGGAGGTGTCTGGGGGTTCTACGAGCAGTACTTC
NA | TRBJ1-1 | NA | TRBV5-1 | CASSIIPGRTEAFF | TGCGCCAGCAGCATTATCCCAGGGAGGACTGAAGCTTTCTTT
TRBD1 | TRBJ2-3 | NA | TRBV7-9 | CAREAGGDTQYF | TGTGCCAGAGAGGCAGGGGGAGATACGCAGTATTTT
TRBD1 | TRBJ1-2 | NA | TRBV7-8 | CASSPAGQGASRYTF | TGTGCCAGCAGCCCCGCCGGGCAGGGGGCCTCTCGCTACACCTTC
TRBD2 | TRBJ2-1 | NA | TRBV7-9 | CASSFASGYNEQFF | TGTGCCAGCAGCTTCGCTAGCGGGTACAATGAGCAGTTCTTC
NA | TRBJ1-2 | few | TRBV3-1/TRBV3-2 | CASSQDGQYGYTF | TGTGCCAGCAGCCAAGATGGGCAGTATGGCTACACCTTC
NA | TRBJ1-2 | NA | TRBV14 | CASSQDFGSYTF | TGTGCCAGCAGCCAAGATTTCGGGAGCTACACCTTC
NA | TRBJ2-1 | NA | TRBV21-1 | CASSIPDLDEQFF | TGTGCCAGCAGTATTCCCGACTTGGATGAGCAGTTCTTC
TRBD2 | TRBJ2-1 | NA | TRBV30 | CAWTAFYRTSGSWDEQFF | TGTGCCTGGACAGCCTTTTATAGGACTAGCGGGAGTTGGGATGAGCAGTTCTTC
TRBD1 | TRBJ1-2 | once | TRBV6-2/TRBV6-3 | CASSPEGQAYYGYTF | TGTGCCAGCAGTCCGGAGGGACAGGCCTACTATGGCTACACCTTC
NA | TRBJ2-7 | NA | TRBV3-1/TRBV3-2 | CASSQTTGTPPGYEQYF | TGTGCCAGCAGCCAGACTACAGGGACACCACCGGGCTACGAGCAGTACTTC
TRBD1 | TRBJ1-5 | NA | TRBV30 | CAWSLGQVRGLGQPQHF | TGTGCCTGGAGTTTAGGACAGGTAAGGGGTTTGGGGCAGCCCCAGCATTTT
TRBD2 | TRBJ2-2 | NA | TRBV7-9 | CASSWGLAGAGTGELFF | TGTGCCAGCAGCTGGGGACTAGCGGGAGCAGGCACCGGGGAGCTGTTTTTT
TRBD2 | TRBJ2-7 | NA | TRBV5-4 | CASSPGGSGNYEQYF | TGTGCCAGCAGCCCGGGGGGTAGCGGCAACTACGAGCAGTACTTC
TRBD1 | TRBJ1-1 | NA | TRBV18 | CASSRDRVNTEAFF | TGTGCCAGCTCTCGGGACAGGGTAAACACTGAAGCTTTCTTT
TRBD2 | TRBJ2-1 | NA | TRBV7-8 | CASSLSLAGAPYNEQFF | TGTGCCAGCAGCTTAAGCCTAGCGGGAGCCCCTTACAATGAGCAGTTCTTC
NA | TRBJ1-4 | NA | TRBV29-1 | CSATGRVTNEKLFF | TGCAGCGCCACCGGGAGGGTAACAAATGAAAAACTGTTTTTT
NA | TRBJ1-6 | NA | TRBV5-6 | CASSGLSSYNSPLHF | TGTGCCAGCAGCGGATTAAGCTCCTATAATTCACCCCTCCACTTT
NA | TRBJ1-4 | NA | TRBV6-5 | CASNNRIATNEKLFF | TGTGCCAGCAACAACAGGATTGCAACTAATGAAAAACTGTTTTTT
TRBD2 | TRBJ2-1 | once | TRBV30 | CAWSHGLAGAIEQFF | TGTGCCTGGAGTCACGGACTAGCGGGAGCCATTGAGCAGTTCTTC
NA | TRBJ1-2 | NA | TRBV5-8 | CASVYRVYGYTF | TGTGCCAGCGTCTACAGGGTATATGGCTACACCTTC
TRBD2 | TRBJ2-1 | NA | TRBV19 | CASRTSGSYNEQFF | TGTGCCAGTCGGACTAGCGGCTCCTACAATGAGCAGTTCTTC
NA | TRBJ1-2 | NA | TRBV25-1 | CASIPTGAGYGYTF | TGTGCCAGCATCCCCACGGGGGCGGGCTATGGCTACACCTTC
NA | TRBJ1-1 | few | TRBV29-1 | CSVEDEGGRRRGTEAFF | TGCAGCGTTGAAGATGAGGGGGGGCGGCGGAGAGGCACTGAAGCTTTCTTT
TRBD1 | TRBJ1-4 | few | TRBV7-9 | CASSPTGVVEKLFF | TGTGCCAGCAGCCCGACAGGGGTGGTCGAAAAACTGTTTTTT
NA | TRBJ2-2 | NA | TRBV5-1 | CASSHQGPPSPGELFF | TGCGCCAGCAGCCACCAGGGACCCCCGAGTCCCGGGGAGCTGTTTTTT
TRBD2 | TRBJ2-1 | NA | TRBV19 | CASRWSSGGTYNEQFF | TGTGCCAGCCGTTGGTCTAGCGGAGGGACCTACAATGAGCAGTTCTTC
NA | TRBJ1-2 | NA | TRBV30 | CACTAVTLDGYTF | TGTGCCTGCACTGCCGTTACCTTAGATGGCTACACCTTC
TRBD2 | TRBJ2-2 | NA | TRBV18 | CASSLGTSGRSDYGELFF | TGTGCCAGCTCACTTGGGACTAGCGGGAGAAGTGATTACGGGGAGCTGTTTTTT